A selection of T cell receptor beta chains follows, all from one sample in a study of cytomegalovirus exposure and HLA in healthy donors. Generated by immunoSEQ multiplex PCR, the TCRdb table keeps only in-frame clones and is missing some. Of 150,000 to 200,000 clones listed, approximately 96% are singletons. Input material: PBMCs. These TCRs come from a woman under 30 in good health and CMV-seronegative. Each CDR3 is given with its conserved first and last residue. A D gene is named only where the DNA matches it firmly. The size entry is marked missing in some rows and otherwise reads once, few, many or a size class.

v_call: TRBV6-5
j_call: TRBJ2-2
d_call: NA
clone_size: NA
cdr3_aa: CASRSPRETGELFF
cdr3_nt: TGTGCCAGCAGGTCCCCCCGGGAAACCGGGGAGCTGTTTTTT

v_call: TRBV5-1
j_call: TRBJ2-5
d_call: TRBD2
clone_size: NA
cdr3_aa: CASSFGGAGTSQETQYF
cdr3_nt: TGCGCCAGCAGCTTCGGGGGGGCGGGGACTAGCCAAGAGACCCAGTACTTC

v_call: TRBV2
j_call: TRBJ2-3
d_call: NA
clone_size: NA
cdr3_aa: CASRASGTDTQYF
cdr3_nt: TGTGCCAGCAGGGCTAGCGGCACAGATACGCAGTATTTT

v_call: TRBV5-1
j_call: TRBJ1-2
d_call: TRBD1
clone_size: NA
cdr3_aa: CASSNGQGTTGYTF
cdr3_nt: TGCGCCAGCAGCAACGGACAGGGGACGACGGGCTACACCTTC

v_call: TRBV6-1
j_call: TRBJ1-5
d_call: NA
clone_size: NA
cdr3_aa: CASREVQGFGQPQHF
cdr3_nt: TGTGCCAGCAGGGAAGTACAGGGTTTTGGTCAGCCCCAGCATTTT

v_call: TRBV6-5
j_call: TRBJ2-3
d_call: NA
clone_size: NA
cdr3_aa: CASKRIGDTQYF
cdr3_nt: TGTGCCAGCAAGAGGATTGGAGATACGCAGTATTTT

v_call: TRBV2
j_call: TRBJ1-3
d_call: NA
clone_size: once
cdr3_aa: CASIRGTHGNTIYF
cdr3_nt: TGTGCCAGCATCAGAGGGACTCACGGAAACACCATATATTTT

v_call: TRBV13
j_call: TRBJ2-7
d_call: TRBD2
clone_size: NA
cdr3_aa: CASSLGGGSYEQYF
cdr3_nt: TGTGCCAGCAGCCTCGGGGGGGGCTCCTACGAGCAGTACTTC

v_call: TRBV5-1
j_call: TRBJ1-1
d_call: TRBD1
clone_size: NA
cdr3_aa: CASSSTGANTEAFF
cdr3_nt: TGCGCCAGCAGCTCGACAGGGGCCAACACTGAAGCTTTCTTT

v_call: TRBV4-3
j_call: TRBJ2-7
d_call: TRBD1
clone_size: NA
cdr3_aa: CASSQEGGVGTGGWYEQYF
cdr3_nt: TGCGCCAGCAGCCAAGAAGGTGGGGTTGGGACAGGGGGCTGGTACGAGCAGTACTTC

v_call: TRBV10-2
j_call: TRBJ1-2
d_call: TRBD1
clone_size: NA
cdr3_aa: CASTLDRAYGYTF
cdr3_nt: TGCGCCAGCACATTGGACAGGGCCTATGGCTACACCTTC

v_call: TRBV29-1
j_call: TRBJ1-1
d_call: TRBD1
clone_size: NA
cdr3_aa: CSALGQMNTEAFF
cdr3_nt: TGCAGCGCCTTGGGACAGATGAACACTGAAGCTTTCTTT

v_call: TRBV5-1
j_call: TRBJ1-5
d_call: NA
clone_size: few
cdr3_aa: CASSTGEGESPQHF
cdr3_nt: TGCGCCAGCAGCACAGGAGAGGGGGAATCGCCCCAGCATTTT

v_call: TRBV19
j_call: TRBJ1-3
d_call: TRBD1
clone_size: NA
cdr3_aa: CAARETGAGNTIYF
cdr3_nt: TGTGCCGCCAGAGAGACAGGGGCTGGAAACACCATATATTTT

v_call: TRBV5-4
j_call: TRBJ2-1
d_call: TRBD2
clone_size: NA
cdr3_aa: CASSLTSGGANEQFF
cdr3_nt: TGTGCCAGCAGCTTAACTAGCGGGGGGGCGAATGAGCAGTTCTTC

v_call: TRBV7-9
j_call: TRBJ1-2
d_call: NA
clone_size: NA
cdr3_aa: CASSFGQLYGYTF
cdr3_nt: TGTGCCAGCAGCTTTGGACAGCTCTATGGCTACACCTTC

v_call: TRBV9
j_call: TRBJ2-5
d_call: TRBD2
clone_size: NA
cdr3_aa: CASSTTSGGETQYF
cdr3_nt: TGTGCCAGCAGCACCACTAGCGGGGGAGAGACCCAGTACTTC

v_call: TRBV2
j_call: TRBJ1-6
d_call: TRBD1
clone_size: NA
cdr3_aa: CASSELDRNSPLHF
cdr3_nt: TGTGCCAGCAGTGAGTTGGACAGGAACTCACCCCTCCACTTT

v_call: TRBV29-1
j_call: TRBJ1-5
d_call: NA
clone_size: NA
cdr3_aa: CSVATGDQPQHF
cdr3_nt: TGCAGCGTTGCTACAGGAGATCAGCCCCAGCATTTT

v_call: TRBV10-3
j_call: TRBJ1-4
d_call: NA
clone_size: NA
cdr3_aa: CATRVEVMEKLFF
cdr3_nt: TGTGCCACCAGGGTGGAGGTAATGGAAAAACTGTTTTTT

v_call: TRBV4-1
j_call: TRBJ2-1
d_call: NA
clone_size: NA
cdr3_aa: CASSPVAVFEQFF
cdr3_nt: TGCGCCAGCAGTCCTGTGGCGGTTTTTGAGCAGTTCTTC

v_call: TRBV4-1
j_call: TRBJ1-2
d_call: NA
clone_size: NA
cdr3_aa: CASSQDQTGRRNYGYTF
cdr3_nt: TGCGCCAGCAGCCAAGACCAGACAGGTCGGAGAAACTATGGCTACACCTTC

v_call: TRBV5-1
j_call: TRBJ2-3
d_call: NA
clone_size: NA
cdr3_aa: CASNQGDTQYF
cdr3_nt: TGCGCCAGCAATCAGGGTGATACGCAGTATTTT

v_call: TRBV19
j_call: TRBJ2-1
d_call: NA
clone_size: once
cdr3_aa: CASSGKELGGKQQFF
cdr3_nt: TGTGCCAGTAGTGGTAAGGAACTCGGGGGAAAGCAGCAGTTCTTC

v_call: TRBV18
j_call: TRBJ2-2
d_call: TRBD2
clone_size: NA
cdr3_aa: CASSPSGGARNTGELFF
cdr3_nt: TGTGCCAGCTCACCAAGCGGGGGGGCTCGGAACACCGGGGAGCTGTTTTTT

v_call: TRBV7-2
j_call: TRBJ2-3
d_call: TRBD2
clone_size: NA
cdr3_aa: CASSPRGGRDTQYF
cdr3_nt: TGTGCCAGCAGCCCCCGGGGGGGCCGCGATACGCAGTATTTT

v_call: TRBV6-5
j_call: TRBJ1-2
d_call: NA
clone_size: NA
cdr3_aa: CASITPSNGYTF
cdr3_nt: TGTGCCAGCATTACCCCCTCTAATGGCTACACCTTC

v_call: TRBV7-6
j_call: TRBJ1-4
d_call: NA
clone_size: NA
cdr3_aa: CASSLIPRPNEKLFF
cdr3_nt: TGTGCCAGCAGCTTAATCCCCAGGCCGAATGAAAAACTGTTTTTT

v_call: TRBV2
j_call: TRBJ2-3
d_call: NA
clone_size: NA
cdr3_aa: CASSEGRQASTDTQYF
cdr3_nt: TGTGCCAGCAGTGAAGGTAGACAGGCTAGCACAGATACGCAGTATTTT

v_call: TRBV6-1
j_call: TRBJ2-2
d_call: NA
clone_size: once
cdr3_aa: CASRSHNSNTGELFF
cdr3_nt: TGTGCCAGCAGGTCACATAATTCGAACACCGGGGAGCTGTTTTTT

v_call: TRBV7-2
j_call: TRBJ2-7
d_call: NA
clone_size: NA
cdr3_aa: CASSLGPGVYEQYF
cdr3_nt: TGTGCCAGCAGCTTAGGACCGGGAGTGTACGAGCAGTACTTC

v_call: TRBV29-1
j_call: TRBJ2-7
d_call: TRBD1
clone_size: once
cdr3_aa: CSVEDRAEQYF
cdr3_nt: TGCAGCGTTGAGGACAGGGCCGAGCAGTACTTC

v_call: TRBV18
j_call: TRBJ1-2
d_call: TRBD1
clone_size: NA
cdr3_aa: CASSPRDRNYGYTF
cdr3_nt: TGTGCCAGCTCACCTCGGGACAGAAACTATGGCTACACCTTC

v_call: TRBV19
j_call: TRBJ1-1
d_call: NA
clone_size: NA
cdr3_aa: CASTKRGVMNTEAFF
cdr3_nt: TGTGCCAGTACAAAACGGGGGGTCATGAACACTGAAGCTTTCTTT

v_call: TRBV7-9
j_call: TRBJ2-7
d_call: NA
clone_size: NA
cdr3_aa: CASSPPLGSGNEQYF
cdr3_nt: TGTGCCAGCAGCCCCCCGTTGGGTTCAGGAAACGAGCAGTACTTC

v_call: TRBV7-9
j_call: TRBJ1-2
d_call: TRBD1
clone_size: NA
cdr3_aa: CASSLADRANYGYTF
cdr3_nt: TGTGCCAGCAGCTTAGCTGACAGGGCAAACTATGGCTACACCTTC

v_call: TRBV7-9
j_call: TRBJ2-7
d_call: NA
clone_size: NA
cdr3_aa: CASSLFSGLDEQYF
cdr3_nt: TGTGCCAGCAGCTTATTTTCGGGGTTGGACGAGCAGTACTTC

v_call: TRBV14
j_call: TRBJ1-3
d_call: TRBD1
clone_size: NA
cdr3_aa: CASSPGQGTGNTIYF
cdr3_nt: TGTGCCAGCAGCCCGGGACAGGGGACTGGAAACACCATATATTTT

v_call: TRBV5-4
j_call: TRBJ1-6
d_call: TRBD1
clone_size: NA
cdr3_aa: CASRTGDNSPLHF
cdr3_nt: TGTGCCAGCAGGACAGGGGATAATTCACCCCTCCACTTT

v_call: TRBV9
j_call: TRBJ2-2
d_call: TRBD1
clone_size: NA
cdr3_aa: CASSVWGTGQGTGELFF
cdr3_nt: TGTGCCAGCAGCGTTTGGGGTACAGGACAGGGCACCGGGGAGCTGTTTTTT

v_call: TRBV9
j_call: TRBJ2-5
d_call: NA
clone_size: NA
cdr3_aa: CASSVGGTPQETQYF
cdr3_nt: TGTGCCAGCAGCGTAGGCGGGACTCCCCAAGAGACCCAGTACTTC

v_call: TRBV27
j_call: TRBJ2-5
d_call: TRBD1
clone_size: NA
cdr3_aa: CASSWGRTGGRETQYF
cdr3_nt: TGTGCCAGCAGTTGGGGGAGGACAGGGGGTAGGGAGACCCAGTACTTC

v_call: TRBV30
j_call: TRBJ2-5
d_call: NA
clone_size: NA
cdr3_aa: CAWSPGLQTQYF
cdr3_nt: TGTGCCTGGAGTCCCGGACTGCAGACCCAGTACTTC

v_call: TRBV5-1
j_call: TRBJ2-5
d_call: NA
clone_size: NA
cdr3_aa: CASSVEQETQYF
cdr3_nt: TGCGCCAGCAGCGTCGAGCAAGAGACCCAGTACTTC

v_call: TRBV7-2
j_call: TRBJ1-5
d_call: TRBD1
clone_size: NA
cdr3_aa: CASSRTGFRGQPQHF
cdr3_nt: TGTGCCAGCAGCCGGACAGGGTTCCGCGGGCAGCCCCAGCATTTT

v_call: TRBV4-1
j_call: TRBJ2-3
d_call: TRBD1
clone_size: NA
cdr3_aa: CASRQGTGALDTQYF
cdr3_nt: TGCGCCAGCAGACAGGGGACAGGGGCGCTAGATACGCAGTATTTT

v_call: TRBV7-3
j_call: TRBJ2-1
d_call: NA
clone_size: NA
cdr3_aa: CASSLGAYNEQFF
cdr3_nt: TGTGCCAGCAGCTTGGGCGCATACAATGAGCAGTTCTTC

v_call: TRBV5-8
j_call: TRBJ2-7
d_call: TRBD2
clone_size: once
cdr3_aa: CASSVTSGGPIEQYF
cdr3_nt: TGTGCCAGCAGCGTAACTAGCGGGGGGCCAATCGAGCAGTACTTC

v_call: TRBV27
j_call: TRBJ1-2
d_call: TRBD1
clone_size: NA
cdr3_aa: CASSYTGGTGYGYTF
cdr3_nt: TGTGCCAGCAGTTACACAGGGGGTACGGGCTATGGCTACACCTTC